This T cell receptor beta chain came from a study of blood T cell repertoires in COVID-19. Overall study: Samples came from the United States, Italy and Spain, spanning acute and convalescent COVID-19. The cDNA or gDNA used as material had been derived from T cells, B-cell-depleted T cells, or PBMCs.

Authors' processing steps: How many nucleated cells were present was estimated from reference gene primer amplification. Measured with immunoSEQ multiplex PCR; TCRdb has only the in-frame clones, and not every one. That table gives V, J and clone size, and the DNA gave D and trimming. Among approximately 30,000 clones listed, 91% were seen once. The CDR3 is made up of 14 amino acids. Germline trimming cut 6 bases from V and 2 bases from J; bases unmatched to any gene: 7. Germline CDR1 and CDR2: SGHTA and FQGNSA. The chain joins TRBV7-2 to TRBJ2-7, with 7 bases that match TRBD2. The source of this sequence is a human donor with active COVID-19. The donor label of this sample is uncertain. Input material: peripheral blood. CDR3 in amino acids: CASSRGEPPYEQYF. CDR3 sequence (DNA): TGTGCCAGCAGTCGGGGGGAACCTCCCTACGAGCAGTACTTC.